The clone carrying this T cell receptor beta chain has only a few counts. Its antigen is unidentified. Trimming cost V 2 bases and J 1 base, with 3 bases left between them. The germline V gene has CDR1 MNHEY and CDR2 SMNVEV (reference sequence). The CDR3 is 12 amino acids. A single heparinised blood sample, averaging about 120 mL, was obtained per donor. The isolated RNA, all of it, was reverse transcribed, so expressed TCRB transcripts were what got sequenced. Sequencing used immunoSEQ multiplex PCR; TCRdb keeps in-frame clones, though not all of them. The table records roughly 610,000 clones, around 15% of them present only once. The sample belongs to a study of beta chain features in type 1 diabetes. At the level of the study: No patient-donor differences in age, gender, total cells or subset yield. Findings of the study overall: Resolution of whether HLA type affects TCRB rearrangement was not achieved here. Insertions at VDJ junctions were less frequent in type 1 diabetes patients. These patients also deleted more nucleotides at the same junctions.

This sequence was found in a man between 18 and 29 years old in good health. Material: naive CD4+ T cells from blood. This chain connects TRBV27 to TRBJ2-7; D not resolved. CDR3 region: CASSLRSYEQYF. In nucleotides, the CDR3 is TGTGCCAGCAGTTTAAGGTCCTACGAGCAGTACTTC.